Listed below are T cell receptor beta chains from one sample, sequenced in a study of T cell repertoires in cytomegalovirus infection. Their cognate antigens are unknown. TCRdb re-called the reads with MiXCR, one entry per CDR3 protein. This table has 110,000 or so distinct CDR3 sequences, 25% to 35% appearing once. This specimen consisted of CD8+ T cells from cultured PBMCs, obtained from culture after CMV antigen stimulation. These receptors came from a human donor in good health (CMV status not recorded). Some clones in this sample may be carry-over from other donors' samples. Both conserved end residues are part of each CDR3. The D gene is left open where the match is weak. Where a row states a size, it is once, few, many or the class of an expanded clone; other rows omit it.

TGTGCCAGCAGTGAAAGCGGCGGGGGGTATCCCTACGAGCAGTACTTC | CASSESGGGYPYEQYF | TRBJ2-7 | TRBD2 | TRBV6-1 | -
TGTGCCAGCAGCTTAGCGCAGGGCAGCTACCCTGAAGCTTTCTTT | CASSLAQGSYPEAFF | TRBJ1-1 | - | TRBV7-8 | many
TGTGCCAGCTCACCCACGCGGGACATCAATCAGCCCCAGCATTTT | CASSPTRDINQPQHF | TRBJ1-5 | - | TRBV18 | few
TGTGCCAGCAGCTTAGAGGCGGGGGGATTAGAGTTCTTC | CASSLEAGGLEFF | TRBJ2-1 | TRBD2 | TRBV7-2 | many
TGTGCCAGCAGCTCACATATTCTTGGCGGGTTGGACAATGAGCAGTTCTTC | CASSSHILGGLDNEQFF | TRBJ2-1 | - | TRBV5-4 | few
TGTGCCAGCAGCTTAGGGACAGGGGAGAATGAGCAGTTCTTC | CASSLGTGENEQFF | TRBJ2-1 | TRBD1 | TRBV7-8 | few
TGTGCCAGCAGTTTAGTGGGTGTGAGCACTGAAGCTTTCTTT | CASSLVGVSTEAFF | TRBJ1-1 | - | TRBV28 | few
TGTGCCAGCAGCTCTCAGGGAGGGTACGAGCAGTACTTC | CASSSQGGYEQYF | TRBJ2-7 | TRBD2 | TRBV7-7 | -
TGTGCCAGTTTTGAGTTTGGCTACACCTTC | CASFEFGYTF | TRBJ1-2 | - | TRBV19 | few
TGTGCCACCAGTGAACAGGGGAGTTACGAGCAGTACTTC | CATSEQGSYEQYF | TRBJ2-7 | TRBD1 | TRBV24-1 | -
TGTGCCAGCAGCAAAGCGGGGGGACAGGGGGGGTATGAGCAGTTCTTC | CASSKAGGQGGYEQFF | TRBJ2-1 | TRBD1 | TRBV7-6 | -
TGTGCCAGCAGCTTGGAGGTGGGTTTGAAGACCCAGTACTTC | CASSLEVGLKTQYF | TRBJ2-5 | - | TRBV5-5 | few
TGTGCCAGCAGCCCTGACGCCGGGACAGAGGTTTTCGAGCAGTACTTC | CASSPDAGTEVFEQYF | TRBJ2-7 | TRBD1 | TRBV7-6 | many
TGCAGCGCGAGAACTAGCGGGGGGCCGAATGAGCAGTTCTTC | CSARTSGGPNEQFF | TRBJ2-1 | TRBD2 | TRBV29-1 | few
TGTGCCAGCAGCTTAGTCGGGGCTCCTGAAGCTTTCTTT | CASSLVGAPEAFF | TRBJ1-1 | - | TRBV7-6 | -
TGTGCCAGTAGTCATCGACGGACTGAAGCTTTCTTT | CASSHRRTEAFF | TRBJ1-1 | - | TRBV19 | -
TGTGCCAGCAGTTTAACCTCAGGGCAAACGACTGAAGCTTTCTTT | CASSLTSGQTTEAFF | TRBJ1-1 | - | TRBV28 | -
TGTGCCAGCAGCTTAGGACCTCCAACCACTGAAGCTTTCTTT | CASSLGPPTTEAFF | TRBJ1-1 | - | TRBV7-4 | -
TGTGCCAGCAGCTTACAGTCGACCTACGAGCAGTACTTC | CASSLQSTYEQYF | TRBJ2-7 | - | TRBV7-6 | -
TGTGCCAGCACGGGGACAAGTGACACTGAAGCTTTCTTT | CASTGTSDTEAFF | TRBJ1-1 | - | TRBV7-9 | few
TGTGCCAGCAGTTCGGGGTGGTGGACTGAAGCTTTCTTT | CASSSGWWTEAFF | TRBJ1-1 | - | TRBV12-3/TRBV12-4 | -
TGTGCCAGCAGTTACGATGTTATGGGACAGGGGGCGCGATTTGGAACCGGGGAGCTGTTTTTT | CASSYDVMGQGARFGTGELFF | TRBJ2-2 | TRBD1 | TRBV6-5 | few
TGTGCCAGCACCGTGGGGCCCGCCGGCGGGGAGACCCAGTACTTC | CASTVGPAGGETQYF | TRBJ2-5 | - | TRBV7-9 | few
TGTGCCAGCAGTTCATCCGGGACAGGCTACAATCAGCCCCAGCATTTT | CASSSSGTGYNQPQHF | TRBJ1-5 | TRBD1 | TRBV27 | many
TGTGCCAGCAGCTTAGGGCCTACAGGGGCTGAAGCTTTCTTT | CASSLGPTGAEAFF | TRBJ1-1 | TRBD1 | TRBV7-9 | few
TGTGCCAGCAGCGATACGGGGACGGCGAGGGACAATGAGCAGTTCTTC | CASSDTGTARDNEQFF | TRBJ2-1 | - | TRBV7-9 | few
TGTGCCAGCAGGGGACAGGGAGAGAGCACAGATACGCAGTATTTT | CASRGQGESTDTQYF | TRBJ2-3 | TRBD1 | TRBV28 | many
TGTGCCAGCAGCCAAGAGGCCCCAGGTAGCGGGGTAGGAGAGACCCAGTACTTC | CASSQEAPGSGVGETQYF | TRBJ2-5 | TRBD2 | TRBV3-1 | few
TGTGCCACCAGCAGAGATGGGGACGAGCAGTACTTC | CATSRDGDEQYF | TRBJ2-7 | - | TRBV15 | -
TGCAGTGCCCCTGGACAGGGTCGAGGCAATCAGCCCCAGCATTTT | CSAPGQGRGNQPQHF | TRBJ1-5 | TRBD1 | TRBV20-1 | -
TGTGCCAGTAGTCCTCCGGGACTAGCCCACGAGCAGTACTTC | CASSPPGLAHEQYF | TRBJ2-7 | TRBD2 | TRBV19 | few
TGTGCCAGCAGCCTGAGGGAAATCACCTACAATGAGCAGTTCTTC | CASSLREITYNEQFF | TRBJ2-1 | - | TRBV7-8 | many
TGTGCCAGCTCTGGACAGGTCGCAACTAATGAAAAACTGTTTTTT | CASSGQVATNEKLFF | TRBJ1-4 | TRBD1 | TRBV2 | few
TGTGCCAGCAGTGCGGGCCCTAGCGGTACCTCCTACAATGAGCAGTTCTTC | CASSAGPSGTSYNEQFF | TRBJ2-1 | TRBD2 | TRBV28 | -
TGTGCCAGCAGTGAATTGACGGGAATGAACACCGGGGAGCTGTTTTTT | CASSELTGMNTGELFF | TRBJ2-2 | - | TRBV25-1 | -
TGTGCCAGCAGCTTTCAAAAGGCAGTCACAGATACGCAGTATTTT | CASSFQKAVTDTQYF | TRBJ2-3 | - | TRBV11-2 | few
TGTGCCAGCAGCCTAGATGGCGGTAGCCAGCATTTT | CASSLDGGSQHF | TRBJ1-5 | - | TRBV7-6 | few
TGTGCCAGTAGCCTCCCCCTAGCGGGGCCCACAGATACGCAGTATTTT | CASSLPLAGPTDTQYF | TRBJ2-3 | TRBD2 | TRBV19 | few
TGTGCCACCAGCAGAAATCGGAGGGAGGTTGGCAATCAGCCCCAGCATTTT | CATSRNRREVGNQPQHF | TRBJ1-5 | - | TRBV15 | -
TGTGCCAGCAGCTTAGTGGGGGGGCAGGCCCCTTTGTATGGCTACACCTTC | CASSLVGGQAPLYGYTF | TRBJ1-2 | - | TRBV7-2 | many
TGTGCCAGCAGCAGAACCGGACGAAGGGATGAGCAGTTCTTC | CASSRTGRRDEQFF | TRBJ2-1 | - | TRBV7-6 | -